These 3 T cell receptor beta chains were sequenced from one sample in a study of monozygotic twins with inflammatory bowel disease. From its re-call of the 5' RACE reads, TCRdb lists each CDR3 protein once, without DNA. Its table records 300,000 to 350,000 distinct CDR3 sequences. The sample consisted of blood. Receptors originate from a human donor with ulcerative colitis or Crohn's disease, or a healthy co-twin of an affected twin (not recorded which).

The chain joins TRBV11-2 to TRBJ2-7; TCRdb's D call of TRBD1 is untestable without DNA. The CDR3 length is 14 residues. CDR1 is SGHAT, CDR2 FQNNGV, per germline. CDR3 sequence: CASSRDRVAYEQYF.

The chain employs TRBV29-1 and TRBJ2-1; absent DNA, TCRdb's TRBD2 call cannot be checked. Germline V gives CDR1 SQVTM, CDR2 ANQGSEA. The CDR3 is 13 residues long. The chain's CDR3 is CSVDGGRASEQFF.

The genes are TRBV7-9 and TRBJ2-5. The CDR3 has 12 residues. Germline CDR1 reads SEHNR; CDR2 reads FQNEAQ (reference sequence). The CDR3 is CASSLVPQTQYF. Using reference TRBV7-9 and TRBJ2-5 for the parts outside the CDR3, the full variable domain is DTGVSQNPRHKITKRGQNVTFRCDPISEHNRLYWYRQTLGQGPEFLTYFQNEAQLEKSRLLSDRFSAERPKGSFSTLEIQRTEQGDSAMYLCASSLVPQTQYFGPGTRLLVL.